This T cell receptor beta chain was identified in a study of T cell repertoires in aging, cancer and after chemotherapy. Findings of the study overall: In healthy donors, age-related TCR diversity loss mainly reflected lost richness.

The germline gives CDR1 SGHDT, CDR2 YYEEEE. The trim removed 2 bases at V and 2 bases at J, leaving 8 bases unmatched. CDR3 length: 18 residues. Amplification of TCR beta used genomic DNA extracted from peripheral blood. Multiplex touch-down PCR with TRB-A/B primers amplified rearranged V-D-J TRB sequences. TCRdb itself ran the multiplex PCR reads through MiXCR, one entry per CDR3 protein. The data contain roughly 9,100 distinct CDR3 sequences, approximately 33% of them singletons. Points on this clonotype: The target antigen is unknown.

This receptor was taken from a human donor in good health. The rearrangement joins TRBV5-6 to TRBJ2-3, with 13 bases matching TRBD2. The material sequenced was blood. The CDR3, as DNA: TGTGCCAGCAGCTTCCCCCTGGGACTAGCGGGGCACACAGATACGCAGTATTTT. As protein: CASSFPLGLAGHTDTQYF.